The T cell receptor beta chain under discussion was sequenced for a study of T-cell memory formation after mild COVID-19. TCR alpha and TCR beta cDNA libraries carrying sample barcodes and UMIs came from 5'RACE with constant-segment primers. TCRdb called the 5' RACE reads again in MiXCR, with one record for every CDR3 protein. In the table there are roughly 620,000 distinct CDR3 sequences, roughly 18% of which are singletons. A few counts support this clonotype. As yet, its antigen is unknown. Study-wide results and caveats: Among CD4+ contracting clones, most were CM and EM, and CD8+ ones EMRA. Clones shrinking from day 15 to 85 showed even CD4/CD8 mixes; later expanders tilted CD4+.

V lost 3 bases and J lost 4, with 10 bases in between. CDR1 is SGHDT and CDR2 is YYEEEE in the germline V gene. The CDR3 contains 13 residues. This clonotype was sampled from an adult woman who had mild COVID-19 (a few samples of this study predate the infection). Cell type and time point are not known. The chain uses TRBV5-6 and TRBJ1-2; D possibly corresponds to TRBD1 (5 bases). Sequencing was carried out using PBMCs or a T cell subset sorted from them (not recorded which). The CDR3 spells CASSYDSSYGYTF. CDR3 sequence (DNA): TGTGCCAGCAGCTACGACAGTAGCTATGGCTACACCTTC.